This passage covers 9 T cell receptor beta chains from one sample sequenced in a study of regulatory T cells in long-lasting Graves disease. According to the study, TCR beta libraries were built with iRepertoire HTBI primers and CDR3-region Arm-PCR. In TCRdb, the multiplex PCR reads were re-called with MiXCR into one record per CDR3 protein. Seen here are roughly 380,000 distinct CDR3 sequences, 15% to 18% observed once, and the top ten hold 22%. Time point defined: newly diagnosed GD, antithyroid drugs for less than 3 months. After RNA was extracted from PBMCs, the TCR library was made from it. The sample here was peripheral blood mononuclear cells (PBMCs), taken at new diagnosis, from a patient treated with antithyroid drugs. The receptors stem from a female donor with Graves disease.

This clonotype occurred a few times. V and J are TRBV12-3 or TRBV12-4 and TRBJ1-3; D is undetermined. The V gene lost 4 bases and the J gene lost 0 bases, with 13 bases spanning the gap. This CDR3 is built from 16 residues. CDR3 sequence reads: CASSSDPYYSGNTIYF. CDR3 nucleotide sequence: TGTGCCAGCAGTTCGGACCCTTACTACTCTGGAAACACCATATATTTT.

This clonotype was detected many times. J is TRBJ1-5 and V is TRBV19, with 8 bases matching TRBD1. Trimming took 9 bases from V and 4 from J; bases not matched to a gene: 8. The CDR3 is 14 residues long. Germline CDR1 reads LNHDA; CDR2 reads SQIVND (reference sequence). The CDR3 nucleotides read TGTGCCAGCCATTCCGGGACAGGAAATCAGCCCCAGCATTTT. Amino acid sequence: CASHSGTGNQPQHF.

This clonotype came up a few times. The rearrangement joins TRBV20-1 to TRBJ2-3; 11 nucleotides match TRBD2. This CDR3 has 14 residues. Per the germline V gene, CDR1 is DFQATT and CDR2 is SNEGSKA (reference sequence). With V trimmed by 5 bases and J by 4 bases, 5 bases remained unmatched. The CDR3, as DNA: TGCAGTGCTGTAACTAGCGGGGGTTCAGATACGCAGTATTTT. Translated, it gives CSAVTSGGSDTQYF.

The chain couples TRBV2 to TRBJ1-1; 10 bases match TRBD1. CDR3 length: 14 amino acids. Germline values: CDR1 SNHLY, CDR2 FYNNEI. The trim removed 7 bases at V and 4 bases at J, leaving 6 bases unmatched. The CDR3 bases are TGTGCCAGCAAGAGGGGACAGGGGAGCACTGAAGCTTTCTTT. As protein: CASKRGQGSTEAFF.

This clonotype was detected ten times or more. The J gene is TRBJ1-1, the V gene TRBV12-5; no clear D. The CDR3 contains 12 residues. Germline loops: CDR1 LGHNT, CDR2 FRNRAP. V was cut by 6 bases and J by 9 bases, with 14 bases left in between. The CDR3 DNA sequence: TGTGCTAGTGGGCCCAACACTTGGAAAGCTTTCTTT. Protein product: CASGPNTWKAFF. The variable domain in full, completed from reference TRBV12-5 and TRBJ1-1, reads DARVTQTPRHKVTEMGQEVTMRCQPILGHNTVFWYRQTMMQGLELLAYFRNRAPLDDSGMPKDRFSAEMPDATLATLKIQPSEPRDSAVYFCASGPNTWKAFFGQGTRLTVV.

This clonotype occurred once. The chain is built from TRBV19 and TRBJ1-5; D gene unclear. Trimming cost V 5 bases and J 2 bases, with 16 bases left between them. From germline, CDR1 is LNHDA and CDR2 SQIVND (reference sequence). This CDR3 comprises 16 residues. CDR3 sequence: CASSSLDGRGNQPQHF. The DNA of the CDR3 is TGTGCCAGTAGTTCCTTGGACGGCCGGGGCAATCAGCCCCAGCATTTT.

This clonotype was counted ten times or more. A junction end diverges from the germline sequence, so it may reflect a read error. The chain has TRBV28 and TRBJ2-1; maybe TRBD1 (5 bases). This CDR3 comprises 17 residues. CDR1 MDHEN and CDR2 SYDVKM come from the germline V gene. Written as DNA, the CDR3 is TGTGCCAGTAGTTCAGGGTCTTTTGCCCCCCACTACAATGAGCAGTTCTTC. This codes for CASSSGSFAPHYNEQFF.

This clonotype was picked up a small number of times. The rearrangement joins TRBV28 to TRBJ2-5; TRBD2 aligns across 13 bases. After removal of 5 bases from V and 5 bases from J, the junction contained 11 bases not matched to a gene. CDR1 MDHEN and CDR2 SYDVKM come from the germline V gene. The CDR3 runs to 17 residues. The CDR3 region is CASSNSGLAGISETQYF. CDR3 DNA: TGTGCCAGCAGTAACTCGGGACTAGCGGGAATCTCCGAGACCCAGTACTTC.

To note about this clonotype: At one end, the junction sequence differs from germline, possibly due to a read error. V is TRBV7-9 and J is TRBJ2-3; D might be TRBD2 (6 bases). Germline V gene data show CDR1 as SEHNR and CDR2 as FQNEAQ (reference sequence). The CDR3 length is 11 residues. CDR3 sequence: CTCGATDTQYF. The CDR3 DNA sequence: TGCACCTGCGGGGCCACAGATACGCAGTATTTT.